This note documents a single T cell receptor beta chain sequence. The antigen remains undetermined. Profiling relied on immunoSEQ multiplex PCR, and the TCRdb table lists in-frame clones only, not all of them. Here the sample spans about 150,000 clones, 85% to 95% being singletons. This sample was included in a study of T cell responses to AZD1222 COVID-19 vaccine. The study, taken as a whole, reports: Females made up more of the donors, who were largely white British, and clonal diversity may have come out too low. Close to half of all spike-specific TCRs reportedly target regions of the variants that are unmutated. Repertoire sampling occurred only after the peak T cell response. With dominance at 160-218 and 743-854, vaccine-associated CD4 TCRs spanned spike.

The CDR3 is 14 amino acids. Losses at the gene ends were 4 bases for V and 7 bases for J; bases not matched to a gene: 5. The germline V gene encodes CDR1 LNHDA and CDR2 SQIVND (reference sequence). This chain links TRBV19 with TRBJ2-1; 9 bases agree with TRBD2. Here the sequenced sample was peripheral blood, taken on day 0 of AZD1222 vaccination. The source of this sequence is an adult in good health. The CDR3 reads CASSTKGLANEQFF. In DNA form, the CDR3 reads TGTGCCAGTAGTACGAAGGGACTAGCAAATGAGCAGTTCTTC.